The next 32 T cell receptor beta chains were all read from a single sample in a study of cytomegalovirus exposure and HLA in healthy donors. The repertoire was sequenced with immunoSEQ multiplex PCR; TCRdb's copy has only in-frame clones and lacks some. The table records tens of thousands of clones, roughly 84% of them present only once. Sequencing input: PBMCs. The receptor set was obtained from a woman aged 18-29 years in good health and CMV-seropositive.

There are a few counts of this clone. The chain couples TRBV7-6 to TRBJ1-6; D is undetermined. Germline assignment: CDR1 SGHVS and CDR2 FNYEAQ. This CDR3 spans 15 amino acids. The V end was cut by 5 bases, the J end by 3 bases, with 11 bases between. CDR3 sequence reads: CASSRTGNYNSPLHF. Here the CDR3 DNA reads TGTGCCAGCAGCCGTACGGGAAACTATAATTCACCCCTCCACTTT.

The chain carries TRBV6-1 and TRBJ1-3; the D is unclear. Germline CDR1 is MNHNS and CDR2 is SASEGT. Trimming removed 4 bases at V and 0 bases at J, with 10 bases between. There are 15 residues in the CDR3. DNA of the CDR3: TGTGCCAGCAGTGTATCCCCGGTCTCTGGAAACACCATATATTTT. Residues: CASSVSPVSGNTIYF.

The J gene is TRBJ1-3, the V gene TRBV14; D not resolved. The V end lost 4 bases, the J end lost 4 bases, and 14 bases lay between the germline ends. Germline V gives CDR1 SGHDN, CDR2 FVKESK. The CDR3 spans 15 residues. Written as DNA, the CDR3 is TGTGCCAGCAGCCCAATCCTCGGCGGGGGAAACACCATATATTTT. Translating it yields CASSPILGGGNTIYF.

V and J are TRBV10-3 and TRBJ2-7; weak D call: TRBD1 (6 bases). Looked up from germline, CDR1 is ENHRY and CDR2 is SYGVKD. The CDR3 sequence is 15 residues long. V lost 4 bases, J lost 4 bases, and 17 bases lay in between. The CDR3 DNA sequence: TGTGCCATCAGTGGAGGACAGCTTGCTAATTACGAGCAGTACTTC. Its protein is CAISGGQLANYEQYF.

The genes are TRBV27 and TRBJ2-1, with 7 positions matching TRBD2. Germline lookup yields CDR1 MNHEY and CDR2 SMNVEV (reference sequence). The V and J ends lost 2 bases and 6 bases, in that order; junction bases with no gene match: 10. The length of the CDR3 is 16 residues. This CDR3 is CASSLHPGTTGNEQFF. The CDR3 DNA reads as TGTGCCAGCAGTTTACACCCCGGGACTACAGGCAATGAGCAGTTCTTC.

The chain combines TRBV10-3 with TRBJ1-6; D ambiguous. Germline assignment: CDR1 ENHRY and CDR2 SYGVKD. The CDR3 extends over 12 amino acids. V was pared by 2 bases and J by 13 bases, with 9 bases between. The CDR3 DNA is TGTGCCATCAGTGAGGCCGGGTCTCCCCTCCACTTT. This codes for CAISEAGSPLHF.

This chain joins TRBV18 and TRBJ1-2, with D unclear. This CDR3 is built from 14 residues. V gave up 3 bases and J gave up 2 bases, with 10 bases separating them. Germline V lookup: CDR1 KGHSH, CDR2 LQKENI. The CDR3 bases are TGTGCCAGCTCACCGGAGGAGGGAAACTATGGCTACACCTTC. Translating it yields CASSPEEGNYGYTF.

The V call is TRBV7-2, the J call TRBJ2-3; TRBD2 matches 11 bases. In germline, CDR1 is SGHTA, CDR2 FQGNSA. The CDR3 contains 16 residues. With 2 bases clipped from V and 6 bases from J, the junction kept 7 bases outside the gene matches. CDR3 coding DNA: TGTGCCAGCAGCTTAAGTGCTAGCGGGGGGCGGGATACGCAGTATTTT. Its translation is CASSLSASGGRDTQYF.

The chain recombines TRBV6-1 with TRBJ1-1; D is uncertain. The CDR3 is 14 amino acids. With 1 base removed from V and 7 bases from J, the gap between germline ends came to 13 bases. The V gene's germline CDR1 is MNHNS and CDR2 SASEGT. The CDR3 reads CASSEVWAGNEAFF. CDR3 nucleotide sequence: TGTGCCAGCAGTGAAGTTTGGGCCGGGAATGAAGCTTTCTTT.

The chain is built from TRBV19 and TRBJ1-1, with 9 bases lining up with TRBD1. Germline trimming cut 4 bases from V and 8 bases from J; bases unmatched to any gene: 8. CDR1 is LNHDA, CDR2 SQIVND, per germline (reference sequence). This CDR3 is built from 14 residues. The CDR3 loop reads CASSRGTGKTEAFF. The DNA of the CDR3 is TGTGCCAGTAGTAGAGGGACAGGGAAAACAGAAGCTTTCTTT. Full variable domain (rest looked up from reference TRBV19 and TRBJ1-1): DGGITQSPKYLFRKEGQNVTLSCEQNLNHDAMYWYRQDPGQGLRLIYYSQIVNDFQKGDIAEGYSVSREKKESFPLTVTSAQKNPTAFYLCASSRGTGKTEAFFGQGTRLTVV.

V gene TRBV27 combines with J gene TRBJ2-3, with 7 bases lining up with TRBD1. The length of the CDR3 is 17 residues. V was clipped by 4 bases and J by 0 bases; unmatched bases: 10. Germline V gene lookup returns CDR1 MNHEY and CDR2 SMNVEV (reference sequence). Here the CDR3 DNA reads TGTGCCAGCAGTTCCCATCGACAGGGATCTAGCACAGATACGCAGTATTTT. It encodes CASSSHRQGSSTDTQYF.

The gene calls are TRBV7-9 and TRBJ2-3; 7 bases agree with TRBD2. The germline V gene has CDR1 SEHNR and CDR2 FQNEAQ (reference sequence). The V segment lost 4 bases and the J segment 3 bases; nucleotides outside the gene matches: 7. CDR3 length: 15 residues. The CDR3 coding sequence is TGTGCCAGCAGCTCAAGCGGGGCCTGGACAGATACGCAGTATTTT. Protein: CASSSSGAWTDTQYF.

This clone was detected only a few times. CDR3 region: CASSDPGGKTSTDTQYF. CDR3 nucleotide sequence: TGTGCCAGCAGTGACCCCGGGGGGAAAACTAGCACAGATACGCAGTATTTT. The rearrangement links TRBV6-4 to TRBJ2-3, with 7 positions matching TRBD2. The V gene's germline CDR1 is MRHNA and CDR2 SNTAGT. The CDR3 is made up of 17 amino acids. Trimming removed 2 bases from V and 0 bases from J; junction bases left unmatched: 8.

The V call is TRBV7-9, the J call TRBJ2-6; 9 bases are a match to TRBD1. Germline CDR1 and CDR2: SEHNR and FQNEAQ (reference sequence). This CDR3 has 19 residues. Unmatched junction bases numbered 6, after V lost 0 bases and J lost 0 bases. The CDR3 nucleotides are TGTGCCAGCAGCTTAGCTCCGGGACAGGGCCCCTCTGGGGCCAACGTCCTGACTTTC. Protein: CASSLAPGQGPSGANVLTF.

V is TRBV5-1 and J is TRBJ2-6; D perhaps matches TRBD1 (5 bases). Germline loops: CDR1 SGHRS, CDR2 YFSETQ. Trimming took off 4 bases at V and 1 base at J, with 12 bases between the two ends. The CDR3 contains 16 residues. Here the CDR3 DNA reads TGCGCCAGCAGCCCACTGACAGTTTCTGGGGCCAACGTCCTGACTTTC. This sequence encodes CASSPLTVSGANVLTF.

This chain uses TRBV9 with TRBJ2-3; 7 bases are shared with TRBD2. Germline CDR1 and CDR2: SGDLS and YYNGEE. The ends lost 4 bases at V and 4 bases at J; junction bases unmatched: 12. The CDR3 length is 16 residues. The CDR3 nucleotides read TGTGCCAGCAGCTTATATGGCGGGGGTACCCCAGATACGCAGTATTTT. Encoded protein: CASSLYGGGTPDTQYF.

The rearrangement links TRBV7-9 to TRBJ1-3; D unclear. CDR1 is SEHNR and CDR2 is FQNEAQ in the germline V gene (reference sequence). V lost 0 bases, J lost 2 bases, and 8 bases lay in between. The CDR3 has 15 residues. DNA of the CDR3: TGTGCCAGCAGCTTAGCTAGTACTGCTGGAAACACCATATATTTT. It yields the protein CASSLASTAGNTIYF.

In DNA form, the CDR3 reads TGTGCCACCAGCTCAGGGGGTGACGAGCAGTACTTC. It yields the protein CATSSGGDEQYF. This chain connects TRBV15 to TRBJ2-7, with 7 bases that match TRBD1. This CDR3 spans 12 amino acids. Unmatched junction bases numbered 3, after V lost 5 bases and J lost 5 bases. Germline V gene sequence: CDR1 LNHNV, CDR2 YYDKDF (reference sequence). Full variable domain (rest looked up from reference TRBV15 and TRBJ2-7): DAMVIQNPRYQVTQFGKPVTLSCSQTLNHNVMYWYQQKSSQAPKLLFHYYDKDFNNEADTPDNFQSRRPNTSFCFLDIRSPGLGDTAMYLCATSSGGDEQYFGPGTRLTVT.

This clone was counted once. The chain links TRBV29-1 to TRBJ2-7; D is ambiguous. The length of the CDR3 is 11 residues. Trimming pared 7 bases from V and 4 bases from J, leaving 11 bases between. Germline assignment: CDR1 SQVTM and CDR2 ANQGSEA. CDR3 residues: CSARVAYEQYF. The CDR3 DNA reads TGCAGCGCTCGGGTGGCGTACGAGCAGTACTTC.

This chain joins TRBV6-1 and TRBJ2-5; no firm D call. Germline CDR1 reads MNHNS; CDR2 reads SASEGT. The CDR3 extends over 11 amino acids. Trimming removed 8 bases from V and 5 bases from J, with 9 bases in between. The CDR3: CASVLLETQYF. The CDR3, as DNA: TGTGCCAGCGTTTTATTGGAGACCCAGTACTTC.

V and J are TRBV28 and TRBJ2-7; 9 nucleotides align to TRBD1. Trimming at V came to 4 bases and at J to 6 bases, leaving 4 bases not matched to a gene. Germline CDR1 and CDR2: MDHEN and SYDVKM. The CDR3 has 13 amino acids. The CDR3: CASSSGQGFEQYF. The DNA for the CDR3 is TGTGCCAGCAGTTCCGGACAGGGGTTCGAGCAGTACTTC. Supplemented by reference TRBV28 and TRBJ2-7, the full variable domain reads DVKVTQSSRYLVKRTGEKVFLECVQDMDHENMFWYRQDPGLGLRLIYFSYDVKMKEKGDIPEGYSVSREKKERFSLILESASTNQTSMYLCASSSGQGFEQYFGPGTRLTVT.

The CDR3 DNA is TGTGCCAGCGGGAGCTCCTACAATGAGCAGTTCTTC. Translation: CASGSSYNEQFF. The V call is TRBV6-5, the J call TRBJ2-1, with a possible D match to TRBD2 (5 bases). Trimming took 8 bases from V and 0 from J, leaving 5 bases between them. The CDR3 totals 12 residues. Germline V gene lookup returns CDR1 MNHEY and CDR2 SVGAGI.

The rearrangement uses TRBV9 and TRBJ1-6, with TRBD1 matching 10 bases. Losses at the gene ends were 0 bases for V and 7 bases for J; bases not matched to a gene: 4. This CDR3 spans 16 amino acids. From germline, CDR1 is SGDLS and CDR2 YYNGEE. The CDR3 is CASSVATTGGNSPLHF. The CDR3 DNA reads TGTGCCAGCAGCGTAGCTACGACAGGGGGCAATTCACCCCTCCACTTT.

The genes are TRBV18 and TRBJ1-3; D remains ambiguous. The germline gives CDR1 KGHSH, CDR2 LQKENI. V was trimmed by 6 bases and J by 0 bases, leaving 12 bases between them. The CDR3 contains 15 residues. CDR3 loop: CASSRAVDSGNTIYF. In nucleotides, the CDR3 is TGTGCCAGCTCGCGCGCTGTTGACTCTGGAAACACCATATATTTT.

This chain joins TRBV11-3 and TRBJ2-1; 7 bases are a match to TRBD1. Germline lookup yields CDR1 SGHNT and CDR2 YENEEA. Trimming removed 5 bases from V and 4 bases from J; junction bases left unmatched: 5. CDR3 length equals 14 residues. DNA of the CDR3: TGTGCCAGCAGCCGTGGGACAGCGTACAATGAGCAGTTCTTC. It yields the protein CASSRGTAYNEQFF.

CDR3 nucleotide sequence: TGTGCCAGCATTTGGGGGGGCGAGACAGATACGCAGTATTTT. Translating gives CASIWGGETDTQYF. This sequence joins TRBV28 and TRBJ2-3, with D possibly being TRBD2 (7 bases). The CDR3 has 14 residues. Trimming removed 7 bases from V and 3 bases from J, with 14 bases in between. CDR1 MDHEN and CDR2 SYDVKM come from the germline V gene.

The chain links TRBV21-1 to TRBJ1-6. TRBV21-1 represents a pseudogene. This CDR3 is built from 14 residues. The CDR3 DNA is TGTGCCAGGGGGGGGAGCTCCTATAATTCACCCCTCCACTTT. It yields the protein CARGGSSYNSPLHF.

The genes are TRBV5-1 and TRBJ2-2; TRBD2 is a possible D gene (5 bases). CDR3 length: 15 residues. V was trimmed by 3 bases and J by 3 bases, leaving 12 bases between them. The V gene's germline CDR1 is SGHRS and CDR2 YFSETQ. The CDR3 here is CASSSRETHTGELFF. CDR3 nucleotides: TGCGCCAGCAGCTCTCGGGAAACTCACACCGGGGAGCTGTTTTTT.

J is TRBJ2-7 and V is TRBV5-6; TRBD1 matches 10 bases. CDR1 and CDR2 from the germline V gene are SGHDT and YYEEEE. With V trimmed by 6 bases and J by 4 bases, 19 bases remained unmatched. The CDR3 consists of 18 residues. CDR3 sequence: CASNPPPTPGQGIYEQYF. The CDR3 DNA reads as TGTGCCAGCAACCCCCCTCCGACTCCGGGACAGGGGATTTACGAGCAGTACTTC.

The chain links TRBV10-3 to TRBJ2-1; 10 bases fit TRBD2. The CDR3 is 19 amino acids. Trimming took 1 base from V and 8 from J; bases not matched to a gene: 17. Germline lookup yields CDR1 ENHRY and CDR2 SYGVKD. This CDR3 reads CAISEYGWASGGSSDEQFF. DNA of the CDR3: TGTGCCATCAGTGAGTACGGATGGGCTAGCGGGGGCAGCTCCGATGAGCAGTTCTTC.

The chain joins TRBV18 to TRBJ2-3; TRBD2 matches 8 bases. V was clipped by 6 bases and J by 0 bases; unmatched bases: 8. This CDR3 is built from 16 residues. Germline V gene lookup returns CDR1 KGHSH and CDR2 LQKENI. The CDR3 coding sequence is TGTGCCAGCTCCCGGACTAGCTATATCAGCACAGATACGCAGTATTTT. Encoded protein: CASSRTSYISTDTQYF.

The genes are TRBV5-8 and TRBJ1-4; possibly TRBD1 for D (6 bases). This CDR3 contains 17 residues. The germline gives CDR1 SGHTS, CDR2 YDEGEE. The V end lost 3 bases, the J end lost 0 bases, and 15 bases lay between the germline ends. Written as DNA, the CDR3 is TGTGCCAGCAGCTGGGGGCACATTTCAACAACTAATGAAAAACTGTTTTTT. It is translated as CASSWGHISTTNEKLFF. The full variable domain, completed using reference TRBV5-8 and TRBJ1-4, is EAGVTQSPTHLIKTRGQQATLRCSPISGHTSVYWYQQALGLGLQFLLWYDEGEERNRGNFPPRFSGRQFPNYSSELNVNALELEDSALYLCASSWGHISTTNEKLFFGSGTQLSVL.